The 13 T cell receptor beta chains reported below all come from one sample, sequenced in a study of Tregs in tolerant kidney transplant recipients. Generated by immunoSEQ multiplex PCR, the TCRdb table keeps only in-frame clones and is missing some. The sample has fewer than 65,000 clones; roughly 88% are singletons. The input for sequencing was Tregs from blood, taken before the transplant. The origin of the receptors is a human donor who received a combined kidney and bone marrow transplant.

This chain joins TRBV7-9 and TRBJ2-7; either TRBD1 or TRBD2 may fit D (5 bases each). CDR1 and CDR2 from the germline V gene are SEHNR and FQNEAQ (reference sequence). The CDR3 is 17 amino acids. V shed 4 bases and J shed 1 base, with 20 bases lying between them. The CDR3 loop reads CASSSGTGLRGSYEQYF. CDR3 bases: TGTGCCAGCAGCTCTGGGACGGGTCTCAGAGGGTCCTACGAGCAGTACTTC.

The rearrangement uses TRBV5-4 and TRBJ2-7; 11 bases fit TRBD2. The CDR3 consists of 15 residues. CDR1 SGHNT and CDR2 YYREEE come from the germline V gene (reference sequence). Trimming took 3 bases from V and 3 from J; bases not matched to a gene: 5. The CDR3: CASSSASGGFYEQYF. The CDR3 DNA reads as TGTGCCAGCAGCTCCGCTAGCGGGGGGTTCTACGAGCAGTACTTC.

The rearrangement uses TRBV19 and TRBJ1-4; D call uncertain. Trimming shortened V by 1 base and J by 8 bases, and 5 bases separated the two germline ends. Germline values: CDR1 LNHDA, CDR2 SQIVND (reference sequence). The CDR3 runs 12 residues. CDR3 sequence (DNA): TGTGCCAGTAGTATAGTTTCAGAAAAACTGTTTTTT. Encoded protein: CASSIVSEKLFF.

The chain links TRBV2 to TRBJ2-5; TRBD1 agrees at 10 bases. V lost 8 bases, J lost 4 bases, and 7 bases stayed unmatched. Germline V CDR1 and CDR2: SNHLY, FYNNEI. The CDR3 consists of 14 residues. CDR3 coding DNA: TGTGCCAGCGACAGGGGGCAAAGGGGAGAGACCCAGTACTTC. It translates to CASDRGQRGETQYF.

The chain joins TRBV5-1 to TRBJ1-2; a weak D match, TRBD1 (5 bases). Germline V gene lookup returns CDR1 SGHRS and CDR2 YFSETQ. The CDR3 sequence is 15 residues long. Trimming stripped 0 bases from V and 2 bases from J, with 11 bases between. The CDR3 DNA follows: TGCGCCAGCAGCTTGGCGAGGGGCGTAAACTATGGCTACACCTTC. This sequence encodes CASSLARGVNYGYTF.

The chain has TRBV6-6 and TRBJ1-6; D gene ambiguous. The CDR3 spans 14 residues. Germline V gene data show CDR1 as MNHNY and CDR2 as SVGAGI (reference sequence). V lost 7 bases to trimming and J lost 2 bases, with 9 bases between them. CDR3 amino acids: CASTGNTYNSPLHF. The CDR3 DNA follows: TGTGCCAGCACCGGGAACACCTATAATTCACCCCTCCACTTT.

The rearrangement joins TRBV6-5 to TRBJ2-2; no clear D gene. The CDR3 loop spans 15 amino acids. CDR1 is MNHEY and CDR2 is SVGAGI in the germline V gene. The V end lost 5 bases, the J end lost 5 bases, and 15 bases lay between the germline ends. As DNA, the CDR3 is TGTGCCAGCAGTCCCGCCGGGTCCCGGACCGGGGAGCTGTTTTTT. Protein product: CASSPAGSRTGELFF.

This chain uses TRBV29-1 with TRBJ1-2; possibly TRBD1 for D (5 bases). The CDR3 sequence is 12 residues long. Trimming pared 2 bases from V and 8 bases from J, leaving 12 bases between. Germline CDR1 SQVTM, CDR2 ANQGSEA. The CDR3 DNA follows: TGCAGCGTTGAAACGGGGGGTATGGGCTACACCTTC. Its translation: CSVETGGMGYTF.

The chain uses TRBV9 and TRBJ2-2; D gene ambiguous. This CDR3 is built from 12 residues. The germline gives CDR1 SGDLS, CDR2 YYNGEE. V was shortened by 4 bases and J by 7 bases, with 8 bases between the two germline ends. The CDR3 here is CASSPLIGELFF. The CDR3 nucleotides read TGTGCCAGCAGCCCCTTAATCGGGGAGCTGTTTTTT. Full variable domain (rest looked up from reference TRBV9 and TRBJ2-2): DSGVTQTPKHLITATGQRVTLRCSPRSGDLSVYWYQQSLDQGLQFLIQYYNGEERAKGNILERFSAQQFPDLHSELNLSSLELGDSALYFCASSPLIGELFFGEGSRLTVL.

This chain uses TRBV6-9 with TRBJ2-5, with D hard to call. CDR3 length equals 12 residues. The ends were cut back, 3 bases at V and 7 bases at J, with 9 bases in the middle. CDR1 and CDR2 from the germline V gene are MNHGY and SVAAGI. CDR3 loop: CASSYTLGTQYF. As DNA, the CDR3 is TGTGCCAGCAGTTACACATTGGGGACCCAGTACTTC.

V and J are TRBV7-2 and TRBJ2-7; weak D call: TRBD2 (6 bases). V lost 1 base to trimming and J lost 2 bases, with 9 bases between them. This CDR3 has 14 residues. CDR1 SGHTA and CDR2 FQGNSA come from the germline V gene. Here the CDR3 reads CASSLDGTPYEQYF. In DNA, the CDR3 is TGTGCCAGCAGCTTAGATGGGACTCCCTACGAGCAGTACTTC.

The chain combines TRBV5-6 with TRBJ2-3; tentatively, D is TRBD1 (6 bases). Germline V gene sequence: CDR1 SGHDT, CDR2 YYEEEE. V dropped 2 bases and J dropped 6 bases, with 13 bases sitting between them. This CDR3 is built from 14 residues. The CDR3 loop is CASSFTGQHDTQYF. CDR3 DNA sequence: TGTGCCAGCAGCTTTACTGGACAGCACGATACGCAGTATTTT.

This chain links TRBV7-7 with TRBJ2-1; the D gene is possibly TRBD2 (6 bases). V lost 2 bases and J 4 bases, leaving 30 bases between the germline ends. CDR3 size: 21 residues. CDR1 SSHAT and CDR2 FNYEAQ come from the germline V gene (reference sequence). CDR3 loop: CASSLWVRPPRRDVGYNEQFF. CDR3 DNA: TGTGCCAGCAGCTTATGGGTCCGCCCCCCCCGGAGGGACGTGGGTTACAATGAGCAGTTCTTC.